The 5 T cell receptor beta chains presented below share a single source sample, sequenced in a study of blood T cell repertoires in COVID-19. Produced via immunoSEQ multiplex PCR; TCRdb's table is partial and in-frame only. The sample has a few hundred thousand clones; more than 80% are singletons. The sequenced sample consisted of peripheral blood. These receptors came from a woman in her 30s with COVID-19, enrolled during active disease.

This rearrangement joins TRBV27 to TRBJ2-1, with 8 bases lining up with TRBD2. CDR3 size: 18 residues. Germline values: CDR1 MNHEY, CDR2 SMNVEV (reference sequence). V shed 0 bases, J shed 3 bases, and the junction held 10 bases outside the gene matches. The CDR3 nucleotides read TGTGCCAGCAGTTTATCGGGGGATAGCGGGACCCTCTACAATGAGCAGTTCTTC. Its protein is CASSLSGDSGTLYNEQFF.

The rearrangement uses TRBV28 and TRBJ1-4; 7 positions match TRBD1. The ends lost 6 bases at V and 5 bases at J; junction bases unmatched: 9. Germline values: CDR1 MDHEN, CDR2 SYDVKM. CDR3 length equals 15 residues. The CDR3 protein is CASSPSGGKNEKLFF. As DNA, the CDR3 is TGTGCCAGCAGCCCATCAGGGGGAAAGAATGAAAAACTGTTTTTT. Based on the CDR3 plus reference TRBV28 and TRBJ1-4, the full variable domain is DVKVTQSSRYLVKRTGEKVFLECVQDMDHENMFWYRQDPGLGLRLIYFSYDVKMKEKGDIPEGYSVSREKKERFSLILESASTNQTSMYLCASSPSGGKNEKLFFGSGTQLSVL.

The chain has TRBV4-1 and TRBJ2-7; the match to TRBD1 covers 7 bases. The CDR3 sequence is 14 residues long. CDR1 and CDR2 (germline): MGHRA, YSYEKL. J was trimmed by 3 bases and V by 3 bases; bases with no gene match: 5. CDR3 sequence (DNA): TGCGCCAGCAGCCAGGGGACAGAAGTCTACGAGCAGTACTTC. This sequence encodes CASSQGTEVYEQYF.

This clone has only a few counts. The chain employs TRBV5-4 and TRBJ1-3; D is unclear. The CDR3 has 14 amino acids. CDR1 is SGHNT, CDR2 YYREEE, per germline (reference sequence). Trimming removed 4 bases from V and 0 bases from J, with 8 bases in between. The CDR3 here is CASSPGVSGNTIYF. DNA of the CDR3: TGTGCCAGCAGCCCAGGTGTCTCTGGAAACACCATATATTTT.

The chain recombines TRBV11-2 with TRBJ1-5; 7 bases agree with TRBD1. The CDR3 sequence is 15 residues long. With 3 bases clipped from V and 0 bases from J, the junction kept 2 bases outside the gene matches. CDR1 SGHAT and CDR2 FQNNGV come from the germline V gene. Here the CDR3 reads CASSLGQHSNQPQHF. The CDR3 coding sequence is TGTGCCAGCAGCTTGGGACAGCATAGCAATCAGCCCCAGCATTTT.